The 28 T cell receptor beta chains below were found in one sample sequenced in a study of OX40 agonist ivuxolimab in advanced cancers. The protocol was immunoSEQ multiplex PCR, while the TCRdb copy is restricted to in-frame clones and leaves out a portion. The profile shows around 62,000 clones, roughly 90% of them singletons. The source was CD4+ or CD8+ T cells sorted from blood, collected in a trial of the OX40 agonist ivuxolimab. Source of these receptors: an adult with an advanced solid tumor such as melanoma, head and neck, liver or kidney cancer.

The CDR3 DNA follows: TGTGCCAGCAGCTCCCCCATTGATGGGACATATCTAGATACGCAGTATTTT. Encoded protein: CASSSPIDGTYLDTQYF. This sequence joins TRBV7-2 and TRBJ2-3; possibly TRBD1 for D (6 bases). Germline-derived CDR1 and CDR2 are SGHTA and FQGNSA. The CDR3 covers 17 residues. The V and J ends lost 4 bases and 5 bases respectively, with 22 bases between them.

This clone was detected once. This chain uses TRBV7-9 with TRBJ2-7; D ambiguous. This CDR3 contains 13 residues. The V gene lost 4 bases and the J gene lost 3 bases, with 10 bases spanning the gap. Germline loops: CDR1 SEHNR, CDR2 FQNEAQ (reference sequence). Here the CDR3 reads CASSYNEFYEQYF. CDR3 DNA: TGTGCCAGCAGCTATAACGAGTTCTACGAGCAGTACTTC.

The rearrangement uses TRBV4-3 and TRBJ2-3, with D tentatively TRBD2 (5 bases). V lost 1 base, J lost 9 bases, and 11 bases lay in between. CDR3 length equals 13 residues. CDR1 LGHNA and CDR2 YSLEER come from the germline V gene. This chain's CDR3 is CASSQGRWETQYF. The CDR3 DNA follows: TGCGCCAGCAGCCAAGGGAGGTGGGAGACGCAGTATTTT.

V and J are TRBV13 and TRBJ2-2; weak D call: TRBD2 (6 bases). V was trimmed by 3 bases and J by 7 bases, leaving 9 bases between them. CDR3 length: 13 amino acids. CDR1 is PRHDT and CDR2 is FYEKMQ in the germline V gene (reference sequence). This chain's CDR3 is CASSFEGGGELFF. CDR3 coding DNA: TGTGCCAGCAGCTTCGAGGGAGGCGGGGAGCTGTTTTTT.

This chain uses TRBV11-3 with TRBJ2-3, with 10 bases matching TRBD2. V dropped 6 bases and J dropped 1; count of bases not matched to a gene: 4. Germline V lookup: CDR1 SGHNT, CDR2 YENEEA. CDR3 length: 15 amino acids. The CDR3 sequence: CASRLAGEGTDTQYF. CDR3 bases: TGTGCCAGCAGGCTAGCGGGAGAAGGCACAGATACGCAGTATTTT.

The rearrangement links TRBV2 to TRBJ1-6; 8 nucleotides align to TRBD1. V dropped 7 bases and J dropped 6; count of bases not matched to a gene: 5. Germline CDR1 SNHLY, CDR2 FYNNEI. The CDR3 covers 14 residues. CDR3 sequence: CASTRQGSNSPLHF. The DNA for the CDR3 is TGTGCCAGCACCAGACAGGGGTCTAATTCACCCCTCCACTTT.

The chain joins TRBV6-1 to TRBJ2-7, with 12 positions matching TRBD2. CDR3 size: 16 residues. CDR1 is MNHNS, CDR2 SASEGT, per germline. Losses at the gene ends were 1 base for V and 4 bases for J; bases not matched to a gene: 5. CDR3 region: CASSEGLAGGGYEQYF. Written as DNA, the CDR3 is TGTGCCAGCAGTGAAGGCCTAGCGGGAGGGGGATACGAGCAGTACTTC.

The chain employs TRBV28 and TRBJ2-2; D perhaps matches TRBD1 (6 bases). Trimming left V 7 bases short and J 4 bases short, with 13 bases between. This CDR3 comprises 14 residues. The germline gives CDR1 MDHEN, CDR2 SYDVKM. The DNA of the CDR3 is TGTGCCAGCATCACAGGGTATTTCACCGGGGAGCTGTTTTTT. Translating gives CASITGYFTGELFF.

The V gene is TRBV7-8, the J gene TRBJ1-1; D gene uncertain. CDR3 length equals 13 residues. Looked up from germline, CDR1 is SGHVS and CDR2 is FQNEAQ. The V end was cut by 3 bases, the J end by 1 base, with 6 bases between. CDR3 bases: TGTGCCAGCAGCTTGGCCGAGAACACTGAAGCTTTCTTT. It is translated as CASSLAENTEAFF.

The chain is built from TRBV5-1 and TRBJ2-7; D gene ambiguous. V was pared by 4 bases and J by 6 bases, with 11 bases between. This CDR3 comprises 12 residues. Germline V gene sequence: CDR1 SGHRS, CDR2 YFSETQ. The CDR3 loop reads CASSTDRTEQYF. In DNA form, the CDR3 reads TGCGCCAGCAGCACAGATAGAACCGAGCAGTACTTC.

A word on this clone: This sample includes further DNA sequences coding for the same CDR3. The chain's CDR3 is CASSYPPVTGSEQYF. CDR3 sequence (DNA): TGTGCCAGCAGTTATCCCCCTGTCACGGGGAGCGAGCAGTACTTC. J is TRBJ2-7 and V is TRBV6-6; a possible D gene is TRBD2 (5 bases). The germline gives CDR1 MNHNY, CDR2 SVGAGI (reference sequence). V was shortened by 3 bases and J by 6 bases, with 18 bases between the two germline ends. The CDR3 is 15 residues long.

The chain carries TRBV5-1 and TRBJ2-7, with 8 bases that match TRBD2. Germline CDR1 reads SGHRS; CDR2 reads YFSETQ. This CDR3 comprises 16 residues. V lost 4 bases, J lost 4 bases, and 13 bases stayed unmatched. CDR3 amino acids: CASSGGRGGSIYEQYF. The CDR3 region has the DNA TGCGCCAGCAGCGGGGGCCGGGGGGGATCAATATACGAGCAGTACTTC.

The chain carries TRBV5-4 and TRBJ1-3, with no clear D. The CDR3 is 14 residues long. Germline V lookup: CDR1 SGHNT, CDR2 YYREEE (reference sequence). V shed 2 bases and J shed 6 bases, with 12 bases lying between them. The CDR3 DNA reads as TGTGCCAGCAGCTTAAGTGGCGCGATAAACACCATATATTTT. Its protein product is CASSLSGAINTIYF.

V usage is TRBV28 and J usage is TRBJ1-5; D uncertain. Germline V gene sequence: CDR1 MDHEN, CDR2 SYDVKM. V was clipped by 2 bases and J by 2 bases, with 4 bases between them. The CDR3 loop spans 13 amino acids. CDR3 sequence reads: CASSLHGNQPQHF. Written as DNA, the CDR3 is TGTGCCAGCAGTTTACACGGCAATCAGCCCCAGCATTTT.

The chain carries TRBV5-6 and TRBJ2-1; 9 nucleotides agree with TRBD1. The CDR3 has 16 residues. From germline, CDR1 is SGHDT and CDR2 YYEEEE. After removal of 5 bases from V and 7 bases from J, the junction contained 13 bases not matched to a gene. As DNA, the CDR3 is TGTGCCAGCAGATCGACCGGGACAGGGTTCGGGAATGAGCAGTTCTTC. This encodes CASRSTGTGFGNEQFF.

The J gene is TRBJ2-2, the V gene TRBV9; the D is unclear. The CDR3 is made up of 14 amino acids. V was clipped by 0 bases and J by 7 bases, with 10 bases between them. Germline assignment: CDR1 SGDLS and CDR2 YYNGEE. In nucleotides, the CDR3 is TGTGCCAGCAGCGTAGGTAGTCAGATCGGGGAGCTGTTTTTT. This gives the protein CASSVGSQIGELFF.

The chain joins TRBV6-1 to TRBJ2-7; 10 nucleotides match TRBD1. This CDR3 spans 14 amino acids. V dropped 3 bases and J dropped 4; count of bases not matched to a gene: 3. The germline V gene encodes CDR1 MNHNS and CDR2 SASEGT. CDR3 loop: CASSDWDRGYEQYF. CDR3 DNA sequence: TGTGCCAGCAGTGATTGGGACAGGGGATACGAGCAGTACTTC.

This clone occurred once. This chain uses TRBV7-9 with TRBJ1-6, with 8 positions matching TRBD1. Trimming took 2 bases from V and 11 from J; bases not matched to a gene: 8. The CDR3 extends over 15 amino acids. The V gene's germline CDR1 is SEHNR and CDR2 FQNEAQ (reference sequence). The CDR3 DNA sequence: TGTGCCAGCAGCTTATATCAGGGGGCGGGCGCACCCCTCCACTTT. Its translation is CASSLYQGAGAPLHF.

The CDR3 reads CAEKTGGINEKLFF. The CDR3 DNA reads TGTGCCGAGAAGACAGGGGGAATTAATGAAAAACTGTTTTTT. The rearrangement uses TRBV6-5 and TRBJ1-4, with 9 bases fitting TRBD1. The junction had 8 bases not matched to a gene; V was cut back by 11 bases and J by 4 bases. Germline CDR1 MNHEY, CDR2 SVGAGI. The CDR3 extends over 14 amino acids.

About this clone: An end of the junction does not agree with germline; a read error may underlie this. The V gene is TRBV14, the J gene TRBJ2-5; D is possibly TRBD2 (7 bases). From germline, CDR1 is SGHDN and CDR2 FVKESK. This CDR3 comprises 18 residues. Here the CDR3 reads CASSQALNRILAEGGRNF. CDR3 sequence (DNA): TGTGCCAGCAGCCAAGCGTTGAATAGGATTCTAGCGGAGGGGGGTAGGAACTTC.

The chain joins TRBV18 to TRBJ1-1; a possible D gene is TRBD1 (6 bases). The CDR3 runs to 14 residues. Germline loops: CDR1 KGHSH, CDR2 LQKENI. The germline V and J ends were trimmed by 3 bases and 3 bases, with 11 bases remaining between them. For the CDR3, the DNA is TGTGCCAGCTCACCCCCGGCAGGGGACACTGAAGCTTTCTTT. Amino acids: CASSPPAGDTEAFF.

V and J are TRBV4-1 and TRBJ2-7; 9 bases match TRBD2. V lost 0 bases to trimming and J lost 7 bases; unmatched junction nucleotides: 10. In germline, CDR1 is MGHRA, CDR2 YSYEKL. CDR3 size: 16 residues. The DNA for the CDR3 is TGCGCCAGCAGCCAAGATGGGGCGGGAGGGCCCGAAGAGCAGTACTTC. Protein product: CASSQDGAGGPEEQYF.

The chain couples TRBV18 to TRBJ1-3; D is possibly TRBD1 (6 bases). CDR1 is KGHSH, CDR2 LQKENI, per germline. The CDR3 runs to 16 residues. V shed 3 bases and J shed 1 base, with 13 bases lying between them. CDR3 DNA: TGTGCCAGCTCACCGTTGGACAGTCAATCTGGAAACACCATATATTTT. It codes for CASSPLDSQSGNTIYF.

V and J are TRBV28 and TRBJ2-3, with D unresolved. Per the germline V gene, CDR1 is MDHEN and CDR2 is SYDVKM. Trimming cost V 1 base and J 3 bases, with 11 bases left between them. The CDR3 consists of 15 residues. The CDR3 reads CASSLYWGHTDTQYF. Here the CDR3 DNA reads TGTGCCAGCAGTTTATATTGGGGTCATACAGATACGCAGTATTTT.

V gene TRBV5-1 combines with J gene TRBJ1-4; tentative D call: TRBD1 (6 bases). Looked up from germline, CDR1 is SGHRS and CDR2 is YFSETQ. There are 17 residues in the CDR3. Trimming cost V 1 base and J 1 base, with 14 bases left between them. CDR3 sequence: CASSLLGGARTNEKLFF. The CDR3 bases are TGCGCCAGCAGCTTGTTAGGGGGGGCGAGAACTAATGAAAAACTGTTTTTT.

The chain links TRBV5-1 to TRBJ2-1; 9 bases agree with TRBD2. J was trimmed by 8 bases and V by 4 bases; bases with no gene match: 7. Germline CDR1 is SGHRS and CDR2 is YFSETQ. The CDR3 runs 14 residues. The CDR3 protein is CASSEGLANDEQFF. The CDR3 DNA reads TGCGCCAGCAGCGAGGGACTAGCAAACGATGAGCAGTTCTTC.

V gene TRBV10-3 combines with J gene TRBJ1-5; perhaps TRBD1 as D (6 bases). The germline CDR1 and CDR2 sequences are ENHRY and SYGVKD. The germline V and J ends were trimmed by 4 bases and 0 bases, with 10 bases remaining between them. This CDR3 region has 15 residues. The CDR3 is CAISAQGYSNQPQHF. CDR3 bases: TGTGCCATCAGTGCCCAGGGGTATAGCAATCAGCCCCAGCATTTT.

This clone was counted once. This chain connects TRBV11-3 to TRBJ2-7; the D is unclear. V lost 3 bases and J 6 bases, leaving 15 bases between the germline ends. Per the germline V gene, CDR1 is SGHNT and CDR2 is YENEEA. The CDR3 consists of 14 residues. The CDR3 is CASSLGSPPIEQYF. The CDR3 nucleotides read TGTGCCAGCAGCTTGGGGTCCCCGCCGATCGAGCAGTACTTC. Combining the CDR3 with reference TRBV11-3 and TRBJ2-7 gives the whole variable domain EAGVVQSPRYKIIEKKQPVAFWCNPISGHNTLYWYLQNLGQGPELLIRYENEEAVDDSQLPKDRFSAERLKGVDSTLKIQPAELGDSAVYLCASSLGSPPIEQYFGPGTRLTVT.